These T cell receptor beta chains were read from a single sample in a study of human thymus T cells. Clones were read by immunoSEQ multiplex PCR, and TCRdb kept only the in-frame ones, dropping some. The sample has tens of thousands of clones; about 93% are singletons. The sample was blood. Receptors originate from a boy younger than two with a congenital heart defect but otherwise immunologically healthy. Both conserved end residues are part of each CDR3. A D gene is named only where the DNA matches it firmly. Clone size is stated in some rows and not others, as once, few, many or a class when expanded.

V,length,size,J,D,DNA,CDR3
TRBV6-5,14,NA,TRBJ1-6,TRBD1,TGTGCCAGCAGAGGACAGGGGAATAATTCACCCCTCCACTTT,CASRGQGNNSPLHF
TRBV27,15,NA,TRBJ2-3,NA,TGTGCCAGCAGTTCACCCCGACTAGGCACAGATACGCAGTATTTT,CASSSPRLGTDTQYF
TRBV27,15,NA,TRBJ1-3,NA,TGTGCCAGCAGTTTATCGGCCAGGGCACCAAACGCCATATATTTT,CASSLSARAPNAIYF
TRBV25-1,12,NA,TRBJ1-5,NA,TGTGCCAGCAGTGACAGCAATCAGCCCCAGCATTTT,CASSDSNQPQHF
TRBV21-1,13,NA,TRBJ2-7,NA,TGTGCCAGCAGTTCGGGACAACTCTACGAGCAGTACTTC,CASSSGQLYEQYF
TRBV5-1,17,NA,TRBJ2-3,TRBD2,TGCGCCAGCAGACGACTAGCGGGGGGATCTAGCACAGATACGCAGTATTTT,CASRRLAGGSSTDTQYF
TRBV9,13,NA,TRBJ1-6,NA,TGTGCCAGCAGGGGGGGAGAGAATTCACCCCTCCACTTT,CASRGGENSPLHF
TRBV11-3,11,NA,TRBJ1-2,NA,TGTGCCAGCAGCTCACCCAAGGGCTACACCTTC,CASSSPKGYTF
TRBV7-8,13,NA,TRBJ2-7,NA,TGTGCCAGCAGCTTAGACAGAGCCTACGAGCAGTACTTC,CASSLDRAYEQYF
TRBV5-1,16,once,TRBJ2-1,NA,TGCGCCAGCAGCAGGGTATCGGACACGTCCTACAATGAGCAGTTCTTC,CASSRVSDTSYNEQFF
TRBV30,12,NA,TRBJ2-7,NA,TGTGCCTGGAGTGTTGGTATAGACGAGCAGTACTTC,CAWSVGIDEQYF
TRBV2,12,NA,TRBJ1-2,NA,TGTGCCAGCAGTGACAGGGGCTATGGCTACACCTTC,CASSDRGYGYTF
TRBV4-3,16,NA,TRBJ2-3,NA,TGCGCCAGCAGCCAGGGCAGGGGAGGGGTCACAGATACGCAGTATTTT,CASSQGRGGVTDTQYF
TRBV4-3,14,once,TRBJ1-5,TRBD1,TGCGCCAGCAGCCCCGGGACAGTCAATCAGCCCCAGCATTTT,CASSPGTVNQPQHF
TRBV30,14,once,TRBJ1-3,TRBD1,TGTGCCTGGATCCCCAGGGGGCGAGGAAACACCATATATTTT,CAWIPRGRGNTIYF
TRBV4-1,16,once,TRBJ2-3,NA,TGCGCCAGCAGCCGATGGGATTTTTTTCGTACAGATACGCAGTATTTT,CASSRWDFFRTDTQYF
TRBV13,15,NA,TRBJ1-1,NA,TGTGCCAGCAGCTTAGGCGGGGAAGGAAGGACTGAAGCTTTCTTT,CASSLGGEGRTEAFF
TRBV6-1,15,NA,TRBJ1-3,NA,TGTGCCAGCAGTGAAAGGGGGTTCTCTGGAAACACCATATATTTT,CASSERGFSGNTIYF
TRBV13,15,NA,TRBJ2-7,NA,TGTGCCAGCGGCTTAGGGGGGGTAATCTCCTACGAGCAGTACTTC,CASGLGGVISYEQYF
TRBV30,15,NA,TRBJ1-6,NA,TGTGCCTGGAGTGTAACGGGGAGCTATAATTCACCCCTCCACTTT,CAWSVTGSYNSPLHF
TRBV18,15,NA,TRBJ1-2,NA,TGTGCCAGCTCACCGACCCGACAGGCCGACTATGGCTACACCTTC,CASSPTRQADYGYTF
TRBV29-1,13,NA,TRBJ2-3,TRBD2,TGCAGCGTTCGGACTAGCGGGGGAGATACGCAGTATTTT,CSVRTSGGDTQYF
TRBV5-7,12,NA,TRBJ2-1,NA,TGTGCCAGCAGCTTGTCCATCAATGAGCAGTTCTTC,CASSLSINEQFF
TRBV4-1,16,NA,TRBJ1-3,NA,TGCGCCAGCAGCCAAGATAAGTGGGTAGGGGGAAACACCATATATTTT,CASSQDKWVGGNTIYF
TRBV13,11,NA,TRBJ2-1,NA,TGTGCCAGCAGCTTATTCCATGAGCAGTTCTTC,CASSLFHEQFF
TRBV5-3,12,NA,TRBJ1-2,NA,TGTGCCAGAAGCTTGGAGATTTTCGGCTACACCTTC,CARSLEIFGYTF
TRBV12-5,18,NA,TRBJ2-6,TRBD1,TGTGCTAGTGGTGTCTTACCGGGACAGGGAATTGGGGCCAACGTCCTGACTTTC,CASGVLPGQGIGANVLTF
TRBV18,13,NA,TRBJ2-3,NA,TGTGCCAGCTCCCTGGGACTGACAGATACGCAGTATTTT,CASSLGLTDTQYF
TRBV15,15,NA,TRBJ2-7,TRBD2,TGTGCCACCAGCCAACTAGCGGGGTACTCCTACGAGCAGTACTTC,CATSQLAGYSYEQYF
TRBV11-2,15,NA,TRBJ2-7,NA,TGTGCCAGCAGCTTCGGGTATCCGGTCACCTACGAGCAGTACTTC,CASSFGYPVTYEQYF
TRBV6-1,12,NA,TRBJ2-3,NA,TGTGCCAGCAGTGGGGGGGCAGATACGCAGTATTTT,CASSGGADTQYF
TRBV10-2,14,NA,TRBJ2-3,TRBD2,TGCGCCAGCAGGACTAGCGGGGGCACAGATACGCAGTATTTT,CASRTSGGTDTQYF
TRBV7-2,17,once,TRBJ2-1,NA,TGTGCCAGCAGCCCTCGGGGTGGAGGGGGGGGCTACAATGAGCAGTTCTTC,CASSPRGGGGGYNEQFF
TRBV2,15,NA,TRBJ1-4,TRBD1,TGTGCCAGCAGCGCCCGACAGGGGTATGGTGAAAAACTGTTTTTT,CASSARQGYGEKLFF
TRBV11-3,15,NA,TRBJ1-4,NA,TGTGCCAGCAGCTTCCGGGACAAAAGTGGTGAAAAACTGTTTTTT,CASSFRDKSGEKLFF
TRBV29-1,12,NA,TRBJ1-5,TRBD1,TGCAGCGTTGGGACAGGGGGTCAGCCCCAGCATTTT,CSVGTGGQPQHF
TRBV6-1,13,NA,TRBJ2-5,NA,TGTGCCAGCACCCGCGCCCACCAAGAGACCCAGTACTTC,CASTRAHQETQYF
TRBV9,13,NA,TRBJ2-2,NA,TGTGCCAGCAGCCCCTGGACCGGCGGGGAGCTGTTTTTT,CASSPWTGGELFF
TRBV6-5,14,NA,TRBJ1-4,NA,TGTGCCAGCAACCAGCGGGGGGGAGGGGAAAAACTGTTTTTT,CASNQRGGGEKLFF
TRBV4-1,17,NA,TRBJ2-1,TRBD2,TGCGCCAGCAGCCAAGATCGGAGTAGCGGGGCGTACAATGAGCAGTTCTTC,CASSQDRSSGAYNEQFF
TRBV15,13,NA,TRBJ2-5,TRBD1,TGTGCCACCAGCAGAGGACAGGGGGAGACCCAGTACTTC,CATSRGQGETQYF